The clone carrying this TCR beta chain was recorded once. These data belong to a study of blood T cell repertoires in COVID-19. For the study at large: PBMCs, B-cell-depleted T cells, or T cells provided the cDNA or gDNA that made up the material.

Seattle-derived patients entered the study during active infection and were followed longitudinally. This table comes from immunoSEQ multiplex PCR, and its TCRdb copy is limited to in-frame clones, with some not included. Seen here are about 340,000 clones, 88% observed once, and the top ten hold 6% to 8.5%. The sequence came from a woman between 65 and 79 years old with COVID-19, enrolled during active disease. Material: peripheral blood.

This chain's CDR3 is CASSRQGPLSTNEKLFF. Written as DNA, the CDR3 is TGTGCCAGTAGTAGGCAGGGTCCCCTTTCAACTAATGAAAAACTGTTTTTT. The V call is TRBV19, the J call TRBJ1-4; D possibly corresponds to TRBD1 (5 bases). Germline V CDR1 and CDR2: LNHDA, SQIVND (reference sequence). This CDR3 region has 17 residues. V was pared by 4 bases and J by 0 bases, with 15 bases between.